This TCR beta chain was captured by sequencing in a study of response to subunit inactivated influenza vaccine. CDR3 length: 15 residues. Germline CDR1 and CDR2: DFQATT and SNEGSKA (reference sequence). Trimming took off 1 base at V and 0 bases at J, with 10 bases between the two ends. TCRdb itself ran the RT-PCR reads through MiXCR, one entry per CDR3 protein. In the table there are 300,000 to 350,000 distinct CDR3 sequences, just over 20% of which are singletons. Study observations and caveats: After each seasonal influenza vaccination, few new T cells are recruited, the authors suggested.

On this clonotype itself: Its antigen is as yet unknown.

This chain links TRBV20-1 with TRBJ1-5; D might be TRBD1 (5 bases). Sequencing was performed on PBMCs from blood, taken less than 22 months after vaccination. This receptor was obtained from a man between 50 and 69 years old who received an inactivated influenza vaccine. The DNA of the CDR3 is TGCAGTGCTAGAGGTGGGGGGTATAGCAATCAGCCCCAGCATTTT. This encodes CSARGGGYSNQPQHF.